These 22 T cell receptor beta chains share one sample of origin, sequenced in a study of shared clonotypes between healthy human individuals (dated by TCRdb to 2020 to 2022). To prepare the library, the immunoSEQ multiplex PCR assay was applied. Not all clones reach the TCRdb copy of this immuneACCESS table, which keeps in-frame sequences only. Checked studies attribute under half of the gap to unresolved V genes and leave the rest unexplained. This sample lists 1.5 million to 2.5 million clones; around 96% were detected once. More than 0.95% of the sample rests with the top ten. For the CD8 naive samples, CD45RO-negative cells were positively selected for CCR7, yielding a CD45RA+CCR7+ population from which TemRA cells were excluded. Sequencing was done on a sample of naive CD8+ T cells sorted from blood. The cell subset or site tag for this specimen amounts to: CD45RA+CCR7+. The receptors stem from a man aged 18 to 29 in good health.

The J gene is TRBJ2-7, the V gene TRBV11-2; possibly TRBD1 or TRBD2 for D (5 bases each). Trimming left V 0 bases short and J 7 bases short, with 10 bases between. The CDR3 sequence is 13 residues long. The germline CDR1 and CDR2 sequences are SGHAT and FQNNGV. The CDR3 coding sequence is TGTGCCAGCAGCTTAGATTGGGGCGGGGAGCAGTACTTC. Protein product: CASSLDWGGEQYF.

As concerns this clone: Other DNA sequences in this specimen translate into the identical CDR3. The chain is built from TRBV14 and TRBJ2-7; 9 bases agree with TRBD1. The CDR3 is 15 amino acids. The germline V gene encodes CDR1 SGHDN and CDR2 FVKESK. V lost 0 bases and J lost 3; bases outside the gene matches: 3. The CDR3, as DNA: TGTGCCAGCAGCCAAGAGGGACAGGGCTACTACGAGCAGTACTTC. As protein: CASSQEGQGYYEQYF.

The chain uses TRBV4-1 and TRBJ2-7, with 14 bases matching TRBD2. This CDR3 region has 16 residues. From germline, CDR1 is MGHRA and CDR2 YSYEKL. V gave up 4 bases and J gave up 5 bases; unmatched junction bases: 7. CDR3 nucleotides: TGCGCCAGCAGCCGGGGACTAGCGGGGGATTGGGACGAGCAGTACTTC. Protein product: CASSRGLAGDWDEQYF.

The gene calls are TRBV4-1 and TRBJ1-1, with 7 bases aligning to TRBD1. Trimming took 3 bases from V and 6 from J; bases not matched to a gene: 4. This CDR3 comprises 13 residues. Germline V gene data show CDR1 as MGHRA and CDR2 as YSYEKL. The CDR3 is CASSQGDSAEAFF. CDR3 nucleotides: TGCGCCAGCAGCCAGGGGGACAGTGCTGAAGCTTTCTTT.

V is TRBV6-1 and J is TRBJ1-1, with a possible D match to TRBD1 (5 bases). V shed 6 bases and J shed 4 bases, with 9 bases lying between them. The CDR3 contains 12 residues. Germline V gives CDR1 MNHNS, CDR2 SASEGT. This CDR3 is CASRVGGTEAFF. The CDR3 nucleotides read TGTGCCAGCAGGGTGGGGGGCACTGAAGCTTTCTTT.

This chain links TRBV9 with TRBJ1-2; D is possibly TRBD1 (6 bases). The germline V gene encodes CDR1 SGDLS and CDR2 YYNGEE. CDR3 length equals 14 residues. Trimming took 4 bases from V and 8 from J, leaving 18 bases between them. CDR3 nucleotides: TGTGCCAGCAGCTCACCACAGGGTCAGATAGGCTACACCTTC. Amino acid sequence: CASSSPQGQIGYTF.

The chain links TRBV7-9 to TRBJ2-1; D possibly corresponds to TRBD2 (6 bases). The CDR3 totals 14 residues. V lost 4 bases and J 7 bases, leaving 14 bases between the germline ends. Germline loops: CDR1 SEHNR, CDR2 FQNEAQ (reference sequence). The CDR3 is CASSSSGEVNEQFF. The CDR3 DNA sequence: TGTGCCAGCAGCTCCTCGGGGGAGGTGAATGAGCAGTTCTTC.

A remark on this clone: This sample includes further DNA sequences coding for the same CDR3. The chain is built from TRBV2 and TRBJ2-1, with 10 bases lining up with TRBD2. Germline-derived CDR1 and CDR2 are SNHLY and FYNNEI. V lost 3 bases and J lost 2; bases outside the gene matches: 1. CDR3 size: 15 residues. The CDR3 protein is CASSDSGGTYNEQFF. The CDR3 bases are TGTGCCAGCAGTGATAGCGGGGGGACCTACAATGAGCAGTTCTTC.

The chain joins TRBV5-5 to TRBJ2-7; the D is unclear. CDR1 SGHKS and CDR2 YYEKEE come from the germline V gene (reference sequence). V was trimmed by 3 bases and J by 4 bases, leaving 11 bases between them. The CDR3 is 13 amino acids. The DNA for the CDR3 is TGTGCCAGCAGCTGGACGGGCGCTTACGAGCAGTACTTC. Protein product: CASSWTGAYEQYF.

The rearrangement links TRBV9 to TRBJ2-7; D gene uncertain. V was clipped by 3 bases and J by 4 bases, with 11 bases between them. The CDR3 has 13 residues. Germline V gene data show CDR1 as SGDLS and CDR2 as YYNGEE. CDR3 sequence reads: CASSGPYTYEQYF. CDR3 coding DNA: TGTGCCAGCAGCGGGCCTTACACATACGAGCAGTACTTC.

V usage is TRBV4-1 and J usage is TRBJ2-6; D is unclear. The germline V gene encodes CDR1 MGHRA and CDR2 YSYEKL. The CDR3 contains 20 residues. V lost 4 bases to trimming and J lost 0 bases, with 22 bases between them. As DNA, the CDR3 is TGCGCCAGCAGCCTCGAACAGACGGAGTTGGGATACTCTGGGGCCAACGTCCTGACTTTC. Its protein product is CASSLEQTELGYSGANVLTF.

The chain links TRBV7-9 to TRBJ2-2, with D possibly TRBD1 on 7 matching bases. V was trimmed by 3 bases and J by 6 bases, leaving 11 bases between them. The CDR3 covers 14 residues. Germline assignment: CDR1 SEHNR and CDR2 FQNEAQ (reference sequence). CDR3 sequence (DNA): TGTGCCAGCAGCTTCGACAGGGAGGCCGGGGAGCTGTTTTTT. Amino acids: CASSFDREAGELFF.

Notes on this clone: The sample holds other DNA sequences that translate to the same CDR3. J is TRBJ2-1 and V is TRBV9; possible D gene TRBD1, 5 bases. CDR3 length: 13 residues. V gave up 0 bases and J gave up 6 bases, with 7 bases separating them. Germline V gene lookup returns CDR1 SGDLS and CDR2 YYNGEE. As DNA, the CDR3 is TGTGCCAGCAGCGTAGGGCAGGGCAATGAGCAGTTCTTC. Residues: CASSVGQGNEQFF.

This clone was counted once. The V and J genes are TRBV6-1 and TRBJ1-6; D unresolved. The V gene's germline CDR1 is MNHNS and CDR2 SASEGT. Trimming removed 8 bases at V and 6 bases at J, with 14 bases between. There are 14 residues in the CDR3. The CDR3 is CASVPRMVNSPLHF. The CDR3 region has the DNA TGTGCCAGCGTACCCAGGATGGTTAATTCACCCCTCCACTTT.

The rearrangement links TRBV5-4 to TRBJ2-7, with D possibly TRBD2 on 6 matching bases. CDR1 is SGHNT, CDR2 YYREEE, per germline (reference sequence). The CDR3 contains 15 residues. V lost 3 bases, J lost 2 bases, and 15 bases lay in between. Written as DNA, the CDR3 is TGTGCCAGCAGCTGGACGGGCGGGATACCCTACGAGCAGTACTTC. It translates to CASSWTGGIPYEQYF.

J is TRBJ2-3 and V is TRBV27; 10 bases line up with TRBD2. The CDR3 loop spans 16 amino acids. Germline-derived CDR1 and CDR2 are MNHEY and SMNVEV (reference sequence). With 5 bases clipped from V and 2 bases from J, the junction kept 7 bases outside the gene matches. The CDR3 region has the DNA TGTGCCAGCAGTGCGGCACTAGCGGGGTTCACAGATACGCAGTATTTT. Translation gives CASSAALAGFTDTQYF.

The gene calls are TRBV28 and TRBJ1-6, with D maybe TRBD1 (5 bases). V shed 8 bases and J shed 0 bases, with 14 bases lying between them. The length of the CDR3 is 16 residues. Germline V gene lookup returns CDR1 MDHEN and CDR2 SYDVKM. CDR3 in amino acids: CASLRDFSSYNSPLHF. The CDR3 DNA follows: TGTGCCAGCCTCCGGGACTTTAGCTCCTATAATTCACCCCTCCACTTT.

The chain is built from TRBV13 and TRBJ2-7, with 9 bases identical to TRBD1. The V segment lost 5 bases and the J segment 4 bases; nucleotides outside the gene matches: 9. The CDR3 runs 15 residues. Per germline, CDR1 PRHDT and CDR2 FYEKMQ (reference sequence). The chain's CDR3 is CASSPQQGAGYEQYF. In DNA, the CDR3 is TGTGCCAGCAGCCCTCAACAGGGGGCGGGATACGAGCAGTACTTC.

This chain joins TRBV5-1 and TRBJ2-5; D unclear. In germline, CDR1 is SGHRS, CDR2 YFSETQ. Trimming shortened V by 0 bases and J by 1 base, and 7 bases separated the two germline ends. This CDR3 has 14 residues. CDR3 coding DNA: TGCGCCAGCAGCTTGGTGGGCAGCCAAGAGACCCAGTACTTC. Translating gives CASSLVGSQETQYF.

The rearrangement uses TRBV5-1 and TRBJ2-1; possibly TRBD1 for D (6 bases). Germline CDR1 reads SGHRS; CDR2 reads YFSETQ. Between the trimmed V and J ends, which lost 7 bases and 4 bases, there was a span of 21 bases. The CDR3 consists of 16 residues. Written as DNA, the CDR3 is TGCGCCAGCTGTGGGACGGAACAGGGAAGATACAATGAGCAGTTCTTC. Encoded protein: CASCGTEQGRYNEQFF.

CDR3 DNA: TGCGCCAGCAGCCAAGACCTCCGGGCCGAAGAATCCTACGAGCAGTACTTC. Translated: CASSQDLRAEESYEQYF. This rearrangement joins TRBV4-1 to TRBJ2-7; unclear D gene. The V and J ends lost 0 bases and 1 base respectively, with 16 bases between them. CDR1 is MGHRA, CDR2 YSYEKL, per germline. The CDR3 sequence is 17 residues long.

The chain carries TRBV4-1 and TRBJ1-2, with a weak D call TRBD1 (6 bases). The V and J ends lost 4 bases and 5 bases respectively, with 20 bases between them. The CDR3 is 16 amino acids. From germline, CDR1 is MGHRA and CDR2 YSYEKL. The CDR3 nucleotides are TGCGCCAGCAGCCCGCACATAGAGGGGGGAGCTTATGGCTACACCTTC. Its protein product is CASSPHIEGGAYGYTF.